This T cell receptor beta chain was captured in a study of shared clonotypes between healthy human individuals. The V end lost 3 bases, the J end lost 4 bases, and 13 bases lay between the germline ends. The germline CDR1 and CDR2 sequences are MNHEY and SMNVEV (reference sequence). The length of the CDR3 is 14 residues. CD45RO-negative cells were positively selected for CCR7, leaving out terminally differentiated effector memory CD45RA+ cells. All donors qualified as healthy HIV-negative adults and had experienced no recent acute infections or vaccinations. TCRdb's table, derived via immunoSEQ multiplex PCR, lists solely in-frame clones and lacks some. The profile shows millions of clones, just under 95% of them singletons.

The receptor was derived from a man aged 18 to 30 in good health. This chain joins TRBV27 and TRBJ2-7; TRBD1 might be the D (7 bases). Source material: naive CD8+ T cells sorted from blood. CDR3 amino acids: CASSFYRGGYEQYF. The CDR3 DNA reads as TGTGCCAGCAGTTTCTACAGGGGAGGATACGAGCAGTACTTC.